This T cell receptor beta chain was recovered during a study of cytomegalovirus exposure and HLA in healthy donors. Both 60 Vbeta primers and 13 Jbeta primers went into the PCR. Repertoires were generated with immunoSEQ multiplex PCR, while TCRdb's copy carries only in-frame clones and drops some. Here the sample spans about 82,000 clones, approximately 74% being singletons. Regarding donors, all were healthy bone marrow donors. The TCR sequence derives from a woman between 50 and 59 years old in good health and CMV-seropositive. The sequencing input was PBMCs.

The DNA of the CDR3 is TGTGCCAGCAGCGGGGGACTAGCGGGCGCATCCGAGACCCAGTACTTC. It yields the protein CASSGGLAGASETQYF. The J gene is TRBJ2-5, the V gene TRBV5-4; 12 bases agree with TRBD2. With 4 bases clipped from V and 5 bases from J, the junction kept 9 bases outside the gene matches. Per germline, CDR1 SGHNT and CDR2 YYREEE (reference sequence). The CDR3 consists of 16 residues.